Below are 28 T cell receptor beta chains sequenced from a single sample in a study of blood T cells in healthy people across ages. PCR was performed a second time for about 7 to 12 cycles using a sample-barcoded 5' primer and a J-beta primer mix. TCRdb processed the 5' RACE reads anew with MiXCR; each CDR3 protein has one entry. The data contain approximately 1,100,000 distinct CDR3 sequences, 45% of them singletons. The sample was blood. These receptors all come from a woman aged 60-75 years in good health.

The chain joins TRBV28 to TRBJ2-4; tentative D call: TRBD2 (5 bases). This CDR3 contains 15 residues. The germline V gene encodes CDR1 MDHEN and CDR2 SYDVKM. Deletions cut 6 bases from V and 7 bases from J, with 19 bases between. CDR3 DNA: TGTGCCAGCAGCGACGGGGTAGTTTCGGGGAACATTCAGTACTTC. Translated: CASSDGVVSGNIQYF.

With respect to this clonotype: Sequence at one end of the junction differs from germline and may be a read error. The genes are TRBV12-3 or TRBV12-4 and TRBJ2-1; TRBD2 is a possible D gene (5 bases). The CDR3 runs 14 residues. The CDR3 sequence: CASSLATAGEVEFF. The CDR3 DNA reads TGTGCCAGCAGTCTAGCTACCGCCGGTGAGGTCGAGTTCTTC.

The gene calls are TRBV14 and TRBJ1-2; D unclear. The V end lost 1 base, the J end lost 4 bases, and 10 bases lay between the germline ends. Germline CDR1 SGHDN, CDR2 FVKESK. This CDR3 contains 14 residues. DNA of the CDR3: TGTGCCAGCAGCCAAGTGGGTACCACCTATGGCTACACCTTC. This gives the protein CASSQVGTTYGYTF.

This clonotype showed up just a few times. The chain links TRBV29-1 to TRBJ2-5; 8 bases fit TRBD2. Germline V gives CDR1 SQVTM, CDR2 ANQGSEA. Losses at the gene ends were 4 bases for V and 11 bases for J; bases not matched to a gene: 12. The length of the CDR3 is 13 residues. Here the CDR3 DNA reads TGCAGCGTTGCGAGCGGGAGTAAAGATGAGCAGTACTTC. Amino acid sequence: CSVASGSKDEQYF.

Remarks on this clonotype: A much larger clone lies one base from this, so it may be a read error. The chain is built from TRBV19 and TRBJ2-1, with D perhaps TRBD2 (5 bases). Germline CDR1 is LNHDA and CDR2 is SQIVND (reference sequence). Trimming pared 8 bases from V and 6 bases from J, leaving 23 bases between. CDR3 length: 16 amino acids. CDR3: CASLGSGSDPFNEQFF. CDR3 DNA sequence: TGTGCCAGTTTGGGGTCGGGAAGCGATCCCTTCAATGAGCAGTTCTTC.

The J gene is TRBJ2-1, the V gene TRBV6-6; no clear D. Germline CDR1 and CDR2: MNHNY and SVGAGI (reference sequence). The CDR3 runs 13 residues. Deletions cut 7 bases from V and 2 bases from J, with 9 bases between. CDR3 amino acids: CASTSRTYNEQFF. As DNA, the CDR3 is TGTGCCAGCACCTCTCGGACCTACAATGAGCAGTTCTTC.

The chain combines TRBV12-3 or TRBV12-4 with TRBJ2-1; 10 nucleotides align to TRBD2. The CDR3 runs to 15 residues. J gave up 8 bases and V 6 bases, and 10 bases lay outside the gene matches. CDR3 in DNA: TGTGCCAGCAGCCGAACTAGCGGGATAAGCGATGAGCAGTTCTTC. Its protein is CASSRTSGISDEQFF.

This chain connects TRBV6-5 to TRBJ1-1, with D perhaps TRBD1 (5 bases). Germline CDR1 reads MNHEY; CDR2 reads SVGAGI. There are 13 residues in the CDR3. Trimming removed 7 bases at V and 1 base at J, with 10 bases between. The CDR3 coding sequence is TGTGCCAGCAAAAGGGGAACGAACACTGAAGCTTTCTTT. Translated, it gives CASKRGTNTEAFF.

The genes are TRBV7-9 and TRBJ2-1; 8 bases fit TRBD2. V lost 8 bases and J lost 11; bases outside the gene matches: 20. This CDR3 is 16 amino acids long. The germline CDR1 and CDR2 sequences are SEHNR and FQNEAQ (reference sequence). The CDR3 region has the DNA TGTGCCAGCGAATCAGCCGTGGGTAGCGGGATGGTCCAGCAGTTCTTC. Its protein product is CASESAVGSGMVQQFF.

About this clonotype: The junction differs from germline at one of its ends, possibly a read error. The chain couples TRBV6-2 or TRBV6-3 to TRBJ2-7; D possibly matches TRBD1 or TRBD2 (5 bases each). This CDR3 region has 16 residues. In germline, CDR1 is MNHEY, CDR2 SVGEGT. CDR3 in amino acids: CASSYRWGFPSYEQYF. CDR3 bases: TGTGCCAGCAGTTACCGGTGGGGGTTCCCGAGCTACGAGCAATACTTC.

This clonotype was detected only a few times. The CDR3 sequence: CSAREGANEQFF. CDR3 nucleotide sequence: TGCAGTGCTAGGGAGGGGGCCAATGAGCAGTTCTTC. The chain carries TRBV20-1 and TRBJ2-1; TRBD1 is a possible D gene (7 bases). Trimming took 3 bases from V and 6 from J, leaving 9 bases between them. CDR3 length: 12 amino acids. Germline V lookup: CDR1 DFQATT, CDR2 SNEGSKA (reference sequence).

The chain is built from TRBV7-8 and TRBJ2-4; 7 bases are shared with TRBD1. The end of the DNA fits TRBJ2-7 better, so the J call may be wrong. The length of the CDR3 is 17 residues. CDR1 and CDR2 (germline): SGHVS, FQNEAQ. CDR3 protein: CASSLAPRQGPRYEQYF. The CDR3 bases are TGTGCCAGCAGCTTAGCCCCTCGACAGGGACCCCGCTACGAGCAGTACTTC.

This chain links TRBV4-1 with TRBJ2-7; no clear D. CDR3 length: 15 amino acids. The V end lost 0 bases, the J end lost 6 bases, and 15 bases lay between the germline ends. Germline CDR1 reads MGHRA; CDR2 reads YSYEKL. CDR3 residues: CASSQDPSSRLEQYF. CDR3 nucleotide sequence: TGCGCCAGCAGCCAAGATCCTTCTTCGAGGCTCGAGCAGTACTTC.

The chain joins TRBV6-2 or TRBV6-3 to TRBJ1-5, with 8 bases aligning to TRBD1. The CDR3 loop spans 15 amino acids. J gave up 4 bases and V 6 bases, and 8 bases lay outside the gene matches. Germline V gives CDR1 MNHEY, CDR2 SVGEGT. Written as DNA, the CDR3 is TGTGCCAGCAGGCCACCGGGACAGGATAATCAGCCCCAGCATTTT. Translating it yields CASRPPGQDNQPQHF.

The V gene is TRBV24-1, the J gene TRBJ1-2, with 7 bases that match TRBD1. The CDR3 consists of 14 residues. Germline V gene sequence: CDR1 KGHDR, CDR2 SFDVKD. V lost 7 bases to trimming and J lost 4 bases; unmatched junction nucleotides: 8. Written as DNA, the CDR3 is TGTGCCACCAGCAACCCGGGACAGTCCTATGGCTACACCTTC. Its translation: CATSNPGQSYGYTF.

This chain links TRBV4-1 with TRBJ2-4; 9 positions agree with TRBD1. The germline V gene has CDR1 MGHRA and CDR2 YSYEKL. The CDR3 has 19 residues. The ends lost 0 bases at V and 13 bases at J; junction bases unmatched: 22. The CDR3 sequence is CASSQDGGPWGQGSYEQYF. The CDR3 coding sequence is TGCGCCAGCAGCCAAGATGGGGGCCCTTGGGGACAGGGATCTTATGAGCAGTACTTC.

The table lists this clonotype with a few counts. V usage is TRBV28 and J usage is TRBJ1-2; D is undetermined. CDR1 and CDR2 (germline): MDHEN, SYDVKM. The CDR3 consists of 15 residues. The V and J ends lost 6 bases and 6 bases respectively, with 20 bases between them. In DNA, the CDR3 is TGTGCCAGCAGCCCCGTGGCGAGGGCGCTTCATGGCTACACCTTC. The encoded protein is CASSPVARALHGYTF.

As DNA, the CDR3 is TGCGCCAGCAGCTTGGCCGCTAGCGGGAGAGGCGGTGAGCAGTTCTTC. It is translated as CASSLAASGRGGEQFF. This rearrangement joins TRBV5-1 to TRBJ2-1, with 10 bases identical to TRBD2. The junction had 9 bases not matched to a gene; V was cut back by 0 bases and J by 9 bases. CDR3 length equals 16 residues. The germline V gene has CDR1 SGHRS and CDR2 YFSETQ.

This clonotype has more than one count but fewer than ten. The chain recombines TRBV7-2 with TRBJ2-1; D is uncertain. V was cut by 6 bases and J by 4 bases, with 16 bases left in between. Germline V gene data show CDR1 as SGHTA and CDR2 as FQGNSA. This CDR3 has 15 amino acids. As DNA, the CDR3 is TGTGCCAGCAGGGTTTCCCCTGCGGCTTACAATGAGCAGTTCTTC. Amino acid sequence: CASRVSPAAYNEQFF. Variable domain in full (rest from reference TRBV7-2 and TRBJ2-1): GAGVSQSPSNKVTEKGKDVELRCDPISGHTALYWYRQSLGQGLEFLIYFQGNSAPDKSGLPSDRFSAERTGGSVSTLTIQRTQQEDSAVYLCASRVSPAAYNEQFFGPGTRLTVL.

This clonotype has more than one count but fewer than ten. The chain employs TRBV5-6 and TRBJ2-7, with D perhaps given as TRBD1 or TRBD2 (5 bases each). V lost 3 bases and J 6 bases, leaving 13 bases between the germline ends. Germline-derived CDR1 and CDR2 are SGHDT and YYEEEE. The CDR3 sequence is 13 residues long. CDR3 bases: TGTGCCAGCAGCTCCCCCCTGGGGGTCGAGCAGTACTTC. Its protein is CASSSPLGVEQYF. The variable domain in full, with the rest retrieved from reference TRBV5-6 and TRBJ2-7, is DAGVTQSPTHLIKTRGQQVTLRCSPKSGHDTVSWYQQALGQGPQFIFQYYEEEERQRGNFPDRFSGHQFPNYSSELNVNALLLGDSALYLCASSSPLGVEQYFGPGTRLTVT.

This clonotype was recorded a few times. The chain joins TRBV6-5 to TRBJ1-6, with 10 bases identical to TRBD1. CDR3 length: 15 residues. The germline V gene has CDR1 MNHEY and CDR2 SVGAGI. The junction had 13 bases not matched to a gene; V was cut back by 10 bases and J by 10 bases. The CDR3 bases are TGTGCCACAAATATTGGGACAGGGGTTTACTCACCCCTCCACTTT. Its protein product is CATNIGTGVYSPLHF.

This clonotype has just one count. The gene calls are TRBV24-1 and TRBJ2-5, with 7 bases lining up with TRBD1. CDR3 size: 16 residues. Germline trimming cut 0 bases from V and 0 bases from J; bases unmatched to any gene: 3. The germline V gene has CDR1 KGHDR and CDR2 SFDVKD. In DNA form, the CDR3 reads TGTGCCACCAGTGATTTGCCCGGGACAGACCAAGAGACCCAGTACTTC. Its protein product is CATSDLPGTDQETQYF.

V usage is TRBV4-2 and J usage is TRBJ1-2, with TRBD1 identical over 7 bases. The germline CDR1 and CDR2 sequences are LGHNA and YNFKEQ. The CDR3 runs to 16 residues. V lost 1 base and J lost 3; bases outside the gene matches: 8. CDR3 loop: CASSQGDREMDYGYTF. In nucleotides, the CDR3 is TGTGCCAGCAGCCAAGGAGACAGGGAGATGGACTATGGCTACACCTTC.

Only one count was recorded for this clonotype. A single base separates this from a much larger clone, so it may be a read error. The rearrangement joins TRBV29-1 to TRBJ2-7; the match to TRBD1 covers 9 bases. Germline trimming cut 3 bases from V and 6 bases from J; bases unmatched to any gene: 6. This CDR3 spans 13 amino acids. Germline loops: CDR1 SQVTM, CDR2 ANQGSEA. The CDR3 spells CSVDLGTGCEQYF. CDR3 bases: TGCAGCGTTGATCTCGGGACAGGGTGCGAGCAGTACTTC.

The sample holds a few counts of this clonotype. This chain connects TRBV6-2 or TRBV6-3 to TRBJ2-4; 7 bases map to TRBD1. Trimming removed 2 bases from V and 0 bases from J; junction bases left unmatched: 7. The CDR3 extends over 17 amino acids. Germline V gene lookup returns CDR1 MNHEY and CDR2 SVGEGT. The CDR3 protein is CASSYQGQTLAKNIQYF. CDR3 in DNA: TGTGCCAGCAGTTACCAGGGACAGACCCTAGCCAAAAACATTCAGTACTTC.

The chain is built from TRBV21-1 and TRBJ2-7; the table's TRBD2 call for D was not verified on the DNA. TRBV21-1 is assigned pseudogene status. This CDR3 is 19 amino acids long. The CDR3 is CASSKKKTAVGVPSYEQYF. In nucleotides, the CDR3 is TGTGCCAGCAGCAAAAAAAAGACAGCGGTGGGGGTCCCCTCCTACGAGCAGTACTTC.

The chain couples TRBV15 to TRBJ2-7, with TRBD2 matching over 12 bases. The V gene end was trimmed by 1 base and the J gene end by 4 bases; junction bases not matched to a gene: 14. Germline values: CDR1 LNHNV, CDR2 YYDKDF (reference sequence). The CDR3 is made up of 19 amino acids. CDR3 sequence: CATSRGTSGGTLSPYEQYF. As DNA, the CDR3 is TGTGCCACCAGCAGAGGAACTAGCGGGGGGACCTTGTCACCATACGAGCAGTACTTC. Filled out from reference TRBV15 and TRBJ2-7, the complete variable domain reads DAMVIQNPRYQVTQFGKPVTLSCSQTLNHNVMYWYQQKSSQAPKLLFHYYDKDFNNEADTPDNFQSRRPNTSFCFLDIRSPGLGDTAMYLCATSRGTSGGTLSPYEQYFGPGTRLTVT.

The chain employs TRBV20-1 and TRBJ2-7, with 9 bases fitting TRBD2. CDR3 length equals 18 residues. The germline gives CDR1 DFQATT, CDR2 SNEGSKA (reference sequence). Losses at the gene ends were 0 bases for V and 3 bases for J; bases not matched to a gene: 15. The CDR3 sequence: CSARDLVWETSGLYEQYF. The DNA of the CDR3 is TGCAGTGCTAGAGATTTGGTCTGGGAGACTAGCGGCCTCTACGAGCAGTACTTC.